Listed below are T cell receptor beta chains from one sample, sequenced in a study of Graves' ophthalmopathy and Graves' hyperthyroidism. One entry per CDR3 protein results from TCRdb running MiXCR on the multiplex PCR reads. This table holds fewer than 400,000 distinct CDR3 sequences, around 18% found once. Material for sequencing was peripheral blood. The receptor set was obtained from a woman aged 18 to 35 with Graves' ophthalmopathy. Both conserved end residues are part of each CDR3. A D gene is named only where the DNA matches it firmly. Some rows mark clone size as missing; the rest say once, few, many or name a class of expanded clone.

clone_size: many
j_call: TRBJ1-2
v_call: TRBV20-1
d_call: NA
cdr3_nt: TGCAGTGCTAGAGAAGGAAGGGGGGAGGCTGGCTACACCTTC
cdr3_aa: CSAREGRGEAGYTF

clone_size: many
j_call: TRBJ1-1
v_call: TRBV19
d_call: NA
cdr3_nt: TGTGCCAGTAGCATAACTTCTTTTTGGGGAGGAGGGAACACTGAAGCTTTCTTT
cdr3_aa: CASSITSFWGGGNTEAFF

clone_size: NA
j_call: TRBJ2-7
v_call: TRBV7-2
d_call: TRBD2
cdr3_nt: TGTGCCAGCAGCTTTGAGCTAGCGGGAGGATACGAGCAGTACTTC
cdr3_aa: CASSFELAGGYEQYF

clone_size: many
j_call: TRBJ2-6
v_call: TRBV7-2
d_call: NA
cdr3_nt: TGTGCCAGCAGCTTTTATGGACCCAAACTCTCTGGGGCCAACGTCCTGACTTTC
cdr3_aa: CASSFYGPKLSGANVLTF

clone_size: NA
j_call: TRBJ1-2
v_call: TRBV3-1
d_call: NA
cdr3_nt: TGTGCCAGCAGCCAAGAGGCGCTCCAGGGTAACTATGGCTACACCTTC
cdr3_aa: CASSQEALQGNYGYTF

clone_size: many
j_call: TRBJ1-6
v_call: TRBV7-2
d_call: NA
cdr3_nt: TGTGCCAGCAGCTTAGTAGAGGGCGGTAATTCACCCCTCCACTTT
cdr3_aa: CASSLVEGGNSPLHF

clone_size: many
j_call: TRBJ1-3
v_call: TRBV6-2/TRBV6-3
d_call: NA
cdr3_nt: TGTGCCAGCAGTTATACGCACCTACACAGCGCCTCTGGAAACACCATATATTTT
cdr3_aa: CASSYTHLHSASGNTIYF

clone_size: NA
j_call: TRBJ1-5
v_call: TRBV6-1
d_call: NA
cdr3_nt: TGTGCCAGCAGTAGGACACTGGATCAGCCCCAGCATTTT
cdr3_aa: CASSRTLDQPQHF

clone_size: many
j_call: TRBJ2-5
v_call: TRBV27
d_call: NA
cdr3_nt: TGTGCCAGCAGTTCAGACGTCACCCCCCAAGAGACCCAGTACTTC
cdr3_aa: CASSSDVTPQETQYF

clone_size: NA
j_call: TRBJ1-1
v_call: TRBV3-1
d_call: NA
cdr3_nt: TGTGCCAGCAGCCAAGTCTGGGGAGAGTACACTGAAGCTTTCTTT
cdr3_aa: CASSQVWGEYTEAFF

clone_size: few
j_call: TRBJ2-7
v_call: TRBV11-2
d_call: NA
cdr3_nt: TGTGCCAGCAGCATGGGACTCCTCTCCTACGAGCAGTACTTC
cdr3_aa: CASSMGLLSYEQYF

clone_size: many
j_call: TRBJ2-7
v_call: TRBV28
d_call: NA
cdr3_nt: TGTGCCAGCAGTTTAAGCACGTCAGCGACGATCTACGAGCAGTACTTC
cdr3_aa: CASSLSTSATIYEQYF

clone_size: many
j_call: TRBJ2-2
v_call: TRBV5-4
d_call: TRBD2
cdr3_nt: TGTGCCAGCAGCTTGGGGACTAGCGGATACGGGGAGCTGTTTTTT
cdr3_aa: CASSLGTSGYGELFF

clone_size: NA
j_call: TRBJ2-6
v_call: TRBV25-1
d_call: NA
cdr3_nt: TGTGCCAGCGGAAAAAGGTCCGGGGCCAACGTCCTGACTTTC
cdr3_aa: CASGKRSGANVLTF

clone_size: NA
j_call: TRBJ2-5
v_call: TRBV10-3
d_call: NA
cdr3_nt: TGTGCCATCGGGGTACAGGCACAAGAGACCCAGTACTTC
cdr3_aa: CAIGVQAQETQYF

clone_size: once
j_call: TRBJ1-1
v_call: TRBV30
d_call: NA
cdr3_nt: TGTGCCTGGAGTGTGGACCTAAACACTGAAGCTTTCTTT
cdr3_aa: CAWSVDLNTEAFF

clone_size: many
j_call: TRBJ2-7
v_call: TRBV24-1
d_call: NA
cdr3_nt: TGTGCCACCGGGGGCCTCGGCGGGGCAGCCTGGCGTGGTTACGAGCAGTACTTC
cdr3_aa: CATGGLGGAAWRGYEQYF

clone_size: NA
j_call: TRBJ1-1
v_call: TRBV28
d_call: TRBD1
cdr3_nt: TGTGCCAGCAGTTATACTTCGGACAGGATGAACACTGAAGCTTTCTTT
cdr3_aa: CASSYTSDRMNTEAFF

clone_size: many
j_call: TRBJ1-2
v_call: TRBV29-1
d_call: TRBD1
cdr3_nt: TGCAGCGTTGAAGAGACAGGGGGAAACTATGGCTACACCTTC
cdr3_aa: CSVEETGGNYGYTF

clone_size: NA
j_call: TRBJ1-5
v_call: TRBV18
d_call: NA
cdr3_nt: TGTGCCAGCTCTTTGGGGACACGCCAGCCCCAGCATTTT
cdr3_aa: CASSLGTRQPQHF

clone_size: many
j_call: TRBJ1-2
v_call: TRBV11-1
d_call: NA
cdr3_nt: TGTGCCAGCAGCTTGAGACAGGCCGCCGACTTAAAAGACTATGGCTACACCTTC
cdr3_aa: CASSLRQAADLKDYGYTF

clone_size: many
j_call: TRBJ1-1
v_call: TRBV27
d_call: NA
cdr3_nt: TGTGCCAGCAGTTCTCTTCAGGGGTTCGCTGAAGCTTTCTTT
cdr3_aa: CASSSLQGFAEAFF

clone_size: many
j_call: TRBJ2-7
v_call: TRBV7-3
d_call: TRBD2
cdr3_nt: TGTGCCAGCAGCTCAAGAGCGGGAGTTACCTACGAGCAGTACTTC
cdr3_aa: CASSSRAGVTYEQYF

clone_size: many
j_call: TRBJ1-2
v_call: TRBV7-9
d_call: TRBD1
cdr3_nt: TGTGCCAGCAGCGACGGGACAGGGGGGTACTATGGCTACACCTTC
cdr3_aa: CASSDGTGGYYGYTF

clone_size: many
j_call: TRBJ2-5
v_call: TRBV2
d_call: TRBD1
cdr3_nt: TGTGCCAGCAGTGAATTGTCCGGGACAGGGGGCCTGAAGACCCAGTACTTC
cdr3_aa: CASSELSGTGGLKTQYF

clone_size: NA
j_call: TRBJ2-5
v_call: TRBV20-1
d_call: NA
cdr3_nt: TGCAGTGCTTTCCGCCTTAGGGAGTACCAAGAGACCCAGTACTTC
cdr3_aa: CSAFRLREYQETQYF

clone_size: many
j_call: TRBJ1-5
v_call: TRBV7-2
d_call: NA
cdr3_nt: TGTGCCAGCAGCTTAGGGGTCCTGAGCAATCAGCCCCAGCATTTT
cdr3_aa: CASSLGVLSNQPQHF

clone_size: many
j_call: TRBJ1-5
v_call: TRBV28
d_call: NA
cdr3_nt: TGTGCCAGCAGGGGCTATCAGCCCCAGCATTTT
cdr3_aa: CASRGYQPQHF

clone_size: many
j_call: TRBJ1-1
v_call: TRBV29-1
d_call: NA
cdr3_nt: TGCAGCGTTGTAAGGGGGGAAGCTTTCTTT
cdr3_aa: CSVVRGEAFF

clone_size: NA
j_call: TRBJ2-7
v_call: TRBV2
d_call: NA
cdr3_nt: TGTGCCAGCGCTGCGTCGCCGGGACCCCACTCCGAGCAGTACTTC
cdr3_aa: CASAASPGPHSEQYF

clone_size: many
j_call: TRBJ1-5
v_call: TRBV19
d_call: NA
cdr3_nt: TGTGCCAGTACTGGGGAATGGCAGAACTCGAGGAGCAATCAGCCCCAGCATTTT
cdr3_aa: CASTGEWQNSRSNQPQHF

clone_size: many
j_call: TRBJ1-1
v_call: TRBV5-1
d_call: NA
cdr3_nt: TGCGCCAGCAGCGTCGCCCTAAACACTGAAGCTTTCTTT
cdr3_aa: CASSVALNTEAFF

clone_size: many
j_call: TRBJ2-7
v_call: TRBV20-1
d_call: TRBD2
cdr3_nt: TGCAGTGCTGCAGGACTAGCGGGAGTCTCCTACGAGCAGTACTTC
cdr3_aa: CSAAGLAGVSYEQYF

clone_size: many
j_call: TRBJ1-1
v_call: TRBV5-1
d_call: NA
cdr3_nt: TGCGCCAGCAGCTTGGAGGCAGGGTATGTGGCTTTCTTT
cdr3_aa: CASSLEAGYVAFF

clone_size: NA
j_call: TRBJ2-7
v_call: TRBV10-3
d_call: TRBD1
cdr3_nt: TGTGCCACCAAACAGGGACAGTTTAACTCCTACGAGCAGTACTTC
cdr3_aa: CATKQGQFNSYEQYF

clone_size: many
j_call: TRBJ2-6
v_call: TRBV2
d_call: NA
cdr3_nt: TGTGCCAGCAGTGAAGCGGATGGGGCCAGACACCCTGGGGCCAACGTCCTGACTTTC
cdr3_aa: CASSEADGARHPGANVLTF

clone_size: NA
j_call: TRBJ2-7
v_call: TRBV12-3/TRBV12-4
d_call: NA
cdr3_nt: TGTGCCAGCAGTGGGCCGATGGGGGGCGCGTTATACGAGCAGTACTTC
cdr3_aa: CASSGPMGGALYEQYF

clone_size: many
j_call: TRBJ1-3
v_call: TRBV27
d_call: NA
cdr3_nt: TGTGCCAGCGGCGACGGGGGGGCACGGGGAAACACCATATATTTT
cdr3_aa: CASGDGGARGNTIYF

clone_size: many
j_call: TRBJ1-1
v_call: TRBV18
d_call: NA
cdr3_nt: TGTGCCAGCTCACCATGGAGAGGCTTGAACACTGAAGCTTTCTTT
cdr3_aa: CASSPWRGLNTEAFF

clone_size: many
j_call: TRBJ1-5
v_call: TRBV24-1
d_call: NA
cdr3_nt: TGTGCCACCACGGGGGAAGTGCCTTATAGCAATCAGCCCCAGCATTTT
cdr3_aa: CATTGEVPYSNQPQHF

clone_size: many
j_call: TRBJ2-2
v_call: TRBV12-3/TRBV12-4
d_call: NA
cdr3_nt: TGTGCCAGCAGCAGTTTCGGAAGCGGCGCTAACACCGGGGAGCTGTTTTTT
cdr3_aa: CASSSFGSGANTGELFF

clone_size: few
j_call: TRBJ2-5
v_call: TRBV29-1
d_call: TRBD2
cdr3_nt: TGCAGCGTTGCCAGCGGGGGGGCCTCGGAGACCCAGTACTTC
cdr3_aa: CSVASGGASETQYF

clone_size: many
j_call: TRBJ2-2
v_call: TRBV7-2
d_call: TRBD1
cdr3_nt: TGTGCCAGCACCCCTTTCGGCAGGGGGACCGGGGAGCTGTTTTTT
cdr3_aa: CASTPFGRGTGELFF

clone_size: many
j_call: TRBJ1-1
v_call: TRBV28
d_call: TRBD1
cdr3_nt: TGTGCCAGCAGTTTATTAATGGGATGGGGACAGGGACCTATTGAAGCTTTCTTT
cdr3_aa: CASSLLMGWGQGPIEAFF

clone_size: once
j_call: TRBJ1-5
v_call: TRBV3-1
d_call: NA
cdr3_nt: TGTGCCAACAGCCAAGAGGGCGGAAGCAATCAGCCCCAGCATTTT
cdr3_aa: CANSQEGGSNQPQHF

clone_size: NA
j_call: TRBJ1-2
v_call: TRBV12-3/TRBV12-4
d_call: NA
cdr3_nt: TGTGCCAGCAGTTTTCGGGGGACGGGGTATGGCTACACCTTC
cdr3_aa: CASSFRGTGYGYTF

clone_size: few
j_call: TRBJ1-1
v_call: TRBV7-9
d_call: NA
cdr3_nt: TGTGCCAGCAGCCCCCCCAGGTCAGGGGACCCTGAAGCTTTCTTT
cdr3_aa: CASSPPRSGDPEAFF

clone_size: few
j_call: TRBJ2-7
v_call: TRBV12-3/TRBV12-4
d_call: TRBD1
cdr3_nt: TGTGCCAGCAGTTCGGGACAGGTGTACGAGCAGTACTTC
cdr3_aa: CASSSGQVYEQYF

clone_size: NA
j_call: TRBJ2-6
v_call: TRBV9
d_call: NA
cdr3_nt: TGTGCCAGCAGCCCCAATCAGGGGTTCTTCTCTGGGGCCAACGTCCTGACTTTC
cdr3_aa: CASSPNQGFFSGANVLTF

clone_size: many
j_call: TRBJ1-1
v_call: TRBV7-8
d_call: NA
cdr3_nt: TGTGCCAGCAGCTTAGGGGGTCGGGTAGCTTTCTTT
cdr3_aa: CASSLGGRVAFF

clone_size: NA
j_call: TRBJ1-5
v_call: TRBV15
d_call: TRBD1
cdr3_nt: TGTGCCACCAGGCGCGACAGGGGAGCCCAGCCCCAGCATTTT
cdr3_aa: CATRRDRGAQPQHF

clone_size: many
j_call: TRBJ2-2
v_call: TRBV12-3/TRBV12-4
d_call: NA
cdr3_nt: TGTGCCAGCAGTTCCAACAGGGAGGGATCTGGTACCGGGGAGCTGTTTTTT
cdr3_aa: CASSSNREGSGTGELFF

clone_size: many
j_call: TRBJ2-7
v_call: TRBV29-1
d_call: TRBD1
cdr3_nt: TGCAGCGTAGTACTCGGGACAGCTGCCTACGAGCAGTACTTC
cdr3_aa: CSVVLGTAAYEQYF

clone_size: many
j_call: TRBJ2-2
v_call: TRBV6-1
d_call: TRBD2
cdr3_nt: TGTGCCAGCAGTGGGGGACTAGCGGGAGTCTCGATCGGGGAGCTGTTTTTT
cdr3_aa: CASSGGLAGVSIGELFF

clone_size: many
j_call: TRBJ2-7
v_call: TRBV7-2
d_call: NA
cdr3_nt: TGTGCCAGCAGCTTCCAGTCCTACGAGCAGTACTTC
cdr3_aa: CASSFQSYEQYF

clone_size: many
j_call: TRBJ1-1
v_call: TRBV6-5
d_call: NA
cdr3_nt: TGTGCCAGCAGTTACTCGAGCGGGGGGCTGAACACTGAAGCTTTCTTT
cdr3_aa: CASSYSSGGLNTEAFF

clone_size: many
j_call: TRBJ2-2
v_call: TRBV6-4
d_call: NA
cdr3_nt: TGTGCCAGCAGACCCTATAGGGCAGGCCTGGAGGTTAACACCGGGGAGCTGTTTTTT
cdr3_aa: CASRPYRAGLEVNTGELFF

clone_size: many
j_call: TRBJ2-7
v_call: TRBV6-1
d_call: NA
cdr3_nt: TGTGCCAGCATCCCGAGGGGAGCCTCCTACGAGCAGTACTTC
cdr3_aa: CASIPRGASYEQYF

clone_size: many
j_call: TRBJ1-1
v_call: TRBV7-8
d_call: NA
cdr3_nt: TGTGCCAGCAGCTTAGCGGCGGAAGGTGAAGCTTTCTTT
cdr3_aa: CASSLAAEGEAFF